The 24 T cell receptor beta chains below come from one sample, sequenced in a study of T-cell reconstitution after alpha-beta-depleted transplantation in children. Unique molecular identifiers were incorporated into the prepared TCRbeta library. One entry per CDR3 protein, called by TCRdb with MiXCR from the PCR reads. Among over 80,000 distinct CDR3 sequences listed, more than 20% were seen once. The input for sequencing was PBMCs, taken before TCRalphabeta/CD19-depleted stem cell transplant. These receptors came from a boy aged 2-15 years with acute lymphoblastic leukemia, due to receive a stem cell transplant.

The sample holds a few counts of this clonotype. The rearrangement links TRBV9 to TRBJ2-1; no firm D call. CDR3 length: 15 residues. Germline V CDR1 and CDR2: SGDLS, YYNGEE. Trimming stripped 3 bases from V and 0 bases from J, with 10 bases between. In DNA, the CDR3 is TGTGCCAGCAGCGGTTCAAGAAGCTCCTACAATGAGCAGTTCTTC. Translating gives CASSGSRSSYNEQFF.

The chain links TRBV28 to TRBJ2-3; no firm D call. V was clipped by 8 bases and J by 2 bases, with 17 bases between them. The CDR3 is made up of 15 amino acids. In germline, CDR1 is MDHEN, CDR2 SYDVKM. CDR3 sequence (DNA): TGTGCCAGCTCAAACCCATCGTCTATCACAGATACGCAGTATTTT. This gives the protein CASSNPSSITDTQYF.

V is TRBV5-6 and J is TRBJ2-7; 8 bases are a match to TRBD2. CDR1 and CDR2 (germline): SGHDT, YYEEEE. The CDR3 consists of 14 residues. CDR3 DNA: TGTGCCAGCAGCTCCAAGAGTACTAGCGGAGGGGCCGGGGTC. Translated, it gives CASSSKSTSGGAGV.

This clonotype was observed a handful of times. CDR3 in DNA: TGTGCCAGCAGCTTTCTTGGAGATACGCAGTATTTT. Its protein is CASSFLGDTQYF. The J gene is TRBJ2-3, the V gene TRBV7-9; D is undetermined. The CDR3 consists of 12 residues. The V end was cut by 3 bases, the J end by 5 bases, with 6 bases between. Looked up from germline, CDR1 is SEHNR and CDR2 is FQNEAQ (reference sequence).

The table lists this clonotype with a few counts. This chain connects TRBV29-1 to TRBJ2-3; D is undetermined. Between the trimmed V and J ends, which lost 4 bases and 6 bases, there was a span of 17 bases. This CDR3 spans 14 amino acids. Germline CDR1 is SQVTM and CDR2 is ANQGSEA. CDR3 protein: CSVGSSGLVDTQYF. The DNA of the CDR3 is TGCAGCGTTGGGTCCTCGGGTTTAGTGGATACGCAGTATTTT.

The J gene is TRBJ2-1, the V gene TRBV20-1; the match to TRBD2 covers 8 bases. Looked up from germline, CDR1 is DFQATT and CDR2 is SNEGSKA (reference sequence). J was trimmed by 8 bases and V by 1 base; bases with no gene match: 10. The CDR3 loop spans 15 amino acids. CDR3 region: CSARGGLGEVDEQFF. CDR3 DNA: TGCAGTGCTAGAGGGGGACTAGGAGAGGTCGATGAGCAGTTCTTC.

This clonotype has only a few counts. This chain connects TRBV10-3 to TRBJ1-2; perhaps TRBD1 as D (6 bases). Germline assignment: CDR1 ENHRY and CDR2 SYGVKD. The V end was cut by 7 bases, the J end by 6 bases, with 15 bases between. The CDR3 sequence is 13 residues long. CDR3 amino acids: CAINGGPGDGYTF. The CDR3 DNA follows: TGTGCCATCAACGGGGGGCCAGGGGATGGCTACACCTTC.

This clonotype came up many times. The genes are TRBV5-1 and TRBJ2-5, with unresolved D. CDR1 and CDR2 (germline): SGHRS, YFSETQ. V was pared by 0 bases and J by 3 bases, with 6 bases between. The CDR3 sequence is 13 residues long. CDR3 amino acids: CASSLGAKETQYF. CDR3 nucleotide sequence: TGCGCCAGCAGCTTGGGGGCTAAAGAGACCCAGTACTTC.

The CDR3 region is CASSLTGTGTDTQYF. Written as DNA, the CDR3 is TGTGCCAGCAGTTTAACTGGGACGGGCACAGATACGCAGTATTTT. This rearrangement joins TRBV28 to TRBJ2-3, with D tentatively TRBD1 or TRBD2 (5 bases each). Trimming took off 2 bases at V and 1 base at J, with 10 bases between the two ends. The length of the CDR3 is 15 residues. From germline, CDR1 is MDHEN and CDR2 SYDVKM.

This clonotype is deemed medium-sized. The gene calls are TRBV14 and TRBJ1-5; tentative D call: TRBD1 (5 bases). The CDR3 sequence is 14 residues long. V was trimmed by 6 bases and J by 5 bases, leaving 14 bases between them. Germline V gene data show CDR1 as SGHDN and CDR2 as FVKESK. CDR3 sequence reads: CASRRYAQDQPQHF. CDR3 DNA sequence: TGTGCCAGCAGACGATATGCACAGGATCAGCCCCAGCATTTT.

CDR3 coding DNA: TGTGCCACCTCATTAAGGTCGGGCGGCTACACCTTC. Translating it yields CATSLRSGGYTF. V is TRBV28 and J is TRBJ1-2; no reliable D call. CDR1 and CDR2 from the germline V gene are MDHEN and SYDVKM. With 10 bases removed from V and 8 bases from J, the gap between germline ends came to 17 bases. This CDR3 spans 12 amino acids.

This rearrangement joins TRBV20-1 to TRBJ2-5; D may be TRBD1 or TRBD2 (6 bases each). The CDR3 has 14 residues. Trimming pared 3 bases from V and 5 bases from J, leaving 16 bases between. Per the germline V gene, CDR1 is DFQATT and CDR2 is SNEGSKA (reference sequence). CDR3 in amino acids: CSASRGDITETQYF. The CDR3 DNA sequence: TGCAGTGCTAGTAGGGGGGACATCACCGAGACCCAGTACTTC.

The rearrangement links TRBV28 to TRBJ1-4; maybe TRBD1 (5 bases). Germline V CDR1 and CDR2: MDHEN, SYDVKM. V gave up 7 bases and J gave up 6 bases, with 15 bases separating them. The CDR3 has 14 residues. CDR3 sequence reads: CASKLRGVYEKLFF. The CDR3 nucleotides read TGTGCCAGCAAATTGAGGGGCGTTTATGAAAAACTGTTTTTT. Based on the CDR3 plus reference TRBV28 and TRBJ1-4, the full variable domain is DVKVTQSSRYLVKRTGEKVFLECVQDMDHENMFWYRQDPGLGLRLIYFSYDVKMKEKGDIPEGYSVSREKKERFSLILESASTNQTSMYLCASKLRGVYEKLFFGSGTQLSVL.

The chain carries TRBV21-1 and TRBJ1-2; the table's D call of TRBD1 was not tested on the DNA. TRBV21-1 is a known pseudogene. CDR3 length: 15 amino acids. CDR3 nucleotides: TGTGCCAGCAGCAAATCAGGGGGGGCCAACTATGGCTACACCTTC. This encodes CASSKSGGANYGYTF.

This clonotype was counted a few times. The rearrangement joins TRBV3-1 to TRBJ1-4, with TRBD1 identical over 10 bases. Germline CDR1 is LGHDT and CDR2 is YNNKEL (reference sequence). The ends lost 1 base at V and 8 bases at J; junction bases unmatched: 10. This CDR3 region has 17 residues. The CDR3 region is CASSQGVGTGEKEKLFF. Written as DNA, the CDR3 is TGTGCCAGCAGCCAAGGAGTCGGGACAGGGGAGAAAGAAAAACTGTTTTTT.

The rearrangement uses TRBV6-2 or TRBV6-3 and TRBJ2-7; 9 bases fit TRBD1. Germline loops: CDR1 MNHEY, CDR2 SVGEGT. The V segment lost 5 bases and the J segment 2 bases; nucleotides outside the gene matches: 10. The CDR3 runs 16 residues. This CDR3 is CASSPLGQGRTYEQYF. The CDR3 coding sequence is TGTGCCAGCAGTCCCCTCGGACAGGGGAGGACCTACGAGCAGTACTTC.

This clonotype was detected a few times. The chain couples TRBV12-3 or TRBV12-4 to TRBJ2-3; weak D call: TRBD2 (6 bases). V shed 5 bases and J shed 11 bases, with 11 bases lying between them. The CDR3 runs to 11 residues. CDR3 sequence reads: CASSRGTLQYF. CDR3 bases: TGTGCCAGCAGTCGCGGGACCCTGCAGTATTTT.

The table lists this clonotype with many counts. This chain joins TRBV4-3 and TRBJ2-7; the match to TRBD1 covers 9 bases. The germline V gene has CDR1 LGHNA and CDR2 YSLEER. The CDR3 spans 16 residues. J was trimmed by 5 bases and V by 2 bases; bases with no gene match: 10. CDR3 amino acids: CASSQTTGTGRHEQYF. The CDR3, as DNA: TGCGCCAGCAGCCAAACTACCGGGACAGGGAGGCACGAGCAGTACTTC.

This clonotype was detected a few times. The chain is built from TRBV20-1 and TRBJ2-3; the D is unclear. Trimming removed 5 bases at V and 2 bases at J, with 11 bases between. In germline, CDR1 is DFQATT, CDR2 SNEGSKA (reference sequence). The CDR3 contains 13 residues. The CDR3 bases are TGCAGTGCTGGATGGCCCAACACAGATACGCAGTATTTT. Translation gives CSAGWPNTDTQYF.

Only one count was recorded for this clonotype. The chain couples TRBV27 to TRBJ2-1; D assignment may be TRBD1 or TRBD2 (5 bases each). The CDR3 is 15 amino acids. The V end was cut by 4 bases, the J end by 4 bases, with 14 bases between. In germline, CDR1 is MNHEY, CDR2 SMNVEV (reference sequence). CDR3 protein: CASSSPGTLYNEQFF. For the CDR3, the DNA is TGTGCCAGCAGTTCCCCCGGGACGCTTTACAATGAGCAGTTCTTC.

This sequence joins TRBV9 and TRBJ2-5; tentative D call: TRBD2 (5 bases). Deletions cut 0 bases from V and 1 base from J, with 13 bases between. The CDR3 covers 16 residues. The V gene's germline CDR1 is SGDLS and CDR2 YYNGEE. The CDR3 sequence is CASSVVSGGGQETQYF. In DNA form, the CDR3 reads TGTGCCAGCAGCGTAGTGAGCGGAGGAGGCCAAGAGACCCAGTACTTC.

The chain couples TRBV7-2 to TRBJ2-1; D is unresolved. This CDR3 contains 11 residues. Trimming cost V 4 bases and J 7 bases, with 5 bases left between them. Germline CDR1 reads SGHTA; CDR2 reads FQGNSA. The CDR3, as DNA: TGTGCCAGCAGCTCCTTTAATGAGCAGTTCTTC. It specifies CASSSFNEQFF.

The chain recombines TRBV3-1 with TRBJ2-2; TRBD1 might be the D (6 bases). V was clipped by 0 bases and J by 0 bases, with 8 bases between them. The CDR3 runs 16 residues. Germline-derived CDR1 and CDR2 are LGHDT and YNNKEL (reference sequence). CDR3 loop: CASSQDTGSNTGELFF. As DNA, the CDR3 is TGTGCCAGCAGCCAAGACACAGGGTCGAACACCGGGGAGCTGTTTTTT.

The gene calls are TRBV5-1 and TRBJ2-7; TRBD1 is a possible D gene (6 bases). Trimming cost V 2 bases and J 1 base, with 13 bases left between them. Germline-derived CDR1 and CDR2 are SGHRS and YFSETQ. This CDR3 contains 15 residues. CDR3 DNA: TGCGCCAGCAGCTTTCTCGGGACAAGATCCTACGAGCAGTACTTC. The encoded protein is CASSFLGTRSYEQYF.